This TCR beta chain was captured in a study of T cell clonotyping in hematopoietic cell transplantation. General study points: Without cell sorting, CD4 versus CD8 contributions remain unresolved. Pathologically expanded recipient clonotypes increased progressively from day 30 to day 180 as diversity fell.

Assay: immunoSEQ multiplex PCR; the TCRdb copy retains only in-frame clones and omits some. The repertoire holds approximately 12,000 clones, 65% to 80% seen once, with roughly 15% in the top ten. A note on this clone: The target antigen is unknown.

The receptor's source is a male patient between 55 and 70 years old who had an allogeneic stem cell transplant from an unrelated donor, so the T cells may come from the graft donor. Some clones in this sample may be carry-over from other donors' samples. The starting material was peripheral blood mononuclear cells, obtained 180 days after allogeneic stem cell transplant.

This CDR3 reads CASRRGTGELFF. In DNA, the CDR3 is TGTGCCAGCCGCCGGGGGACCGGGGAGCTGTTTTTT. V usage is TRBV6-5 and J usage is TRBJ2-2, with D tentatively TRBD2 (6 bases). This CDR3 has 12 residues. Trimming left V 8 bases short and J 5 bases short, with 9 bases between. CDR1 and CDR2 from the germline V gene are MNHEY and SVGAGI.